This TCR beta chain is drawn from a study of cytotoxic CD8 clonotypes in ibrutinib-treated CLL. Study findings and constraints: At baseline, clonality was higher than in age-matched healthy donors and correlated with CD8+ counts.

With respect to this clone: What it binds is unknown.

Trimming cost V 4 bases and J 4 bases, with 13 bases left between them. CDR3 size: 14 residues. Germline-derived CDR1 and CDR2 are LGHNA and YNFKEQ. This table comes from immunoSEQ multiplex PCR, and its TCRdb copy is limited to in-frame clones, with some not included. The sample has 45,000 to 55,000 clones; around half are singletons. The receptor comes from a human donor with chronic lymphocytic leukemia. V is TRBV4-2 and J is TRBJ1-1, with a tentative D call TRBD1 (5 bases). The sample here was PBMCs, taken after 12 months of ibrutinib treatment. In DNA form, the CDR3 reads TGTGCCAGCAGCCCCCGGACACACCTCACTGAAGCTTTCTTT. Residues: CASSPRTHLTEAFF.